This T cell receptor beta chain was sequenced for a study of cytomegalovirus exposure and HLA in healthy donors. Points from the study as a whole: TCR beta V- and J-gene trimming, according to a later analysis, was linked to a missense DCLRE1C variant. Across all donors, roughly uniform sequencing depth was an assumption of the presence/absence analyses. In an earlier analysis, about 87% or about 30%: the productive usage of most TCR beta V segments. Through in vitro validation, three CMV-associated chains were shown to be specific for CMV antigens.

Details on this clone: The antigen is not known.

13 Jbeta primers and 60 Vbeta primers were used for the PCR. The table came from immunoSEQ multiplex PCR; TCRdb's copy has only in-frame clones and leaves some out. The sample records about 89,000 clones, about 85% being singletons. Germline V gene sequence: CDR1 SGDLS, CDR2 YYNGEE. V gave up 0 bases and J gave up 2 bases; unmatched junction bases: 5. The CDR3 is 16 residues long. The TCR originated in a man between 40 and 49 years old in good health and CMV-seropositive. This rearrangement joins TRBV9 to TRBJ2-3; 8 bases map to TRBD2. The sample was PBMCs. As DNA, the CDR3 is TGTGCCAGCAGCGTAGTTGGGCGGGGGGCCACAGATACGCAGTATTTT. This encodes CASSVVGRGATDTQYF.